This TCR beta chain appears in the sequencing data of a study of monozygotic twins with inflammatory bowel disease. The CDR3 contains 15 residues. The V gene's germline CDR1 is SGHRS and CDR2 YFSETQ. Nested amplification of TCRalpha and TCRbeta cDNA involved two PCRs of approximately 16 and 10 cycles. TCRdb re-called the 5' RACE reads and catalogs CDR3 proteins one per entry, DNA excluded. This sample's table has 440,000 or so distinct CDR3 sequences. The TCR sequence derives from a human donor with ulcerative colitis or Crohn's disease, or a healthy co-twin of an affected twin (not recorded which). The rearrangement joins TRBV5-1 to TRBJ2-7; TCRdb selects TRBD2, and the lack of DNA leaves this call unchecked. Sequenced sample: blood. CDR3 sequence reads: CASSGRGGSIYEQYF.